This T cell receptor beta chain emerged from a study of T cell responses to AZD1222 COVID-19 vaccine. Libraries were prepared by immunoSEQ multiplex PCR; TCRdb keeps only in-frame clonotypes and omits some of them. Among some 180,000 clones listed, about 93% were seen once. Here the sequenced sample was peripheral blood, taken 28 days after the second AZD1222 dose. The TCR comes from an adult who received the AZD1222 COVID-19 vaccine.

In DNA form, the CDR3 reads TGTGCCAGCAGCTTAGCGGGGGAACAGGGCAATGAGCAGTTCTTC. It yields the protein CASSLAGEQGNEQFF. The chain links TRBV7-2 to TRBJ2-1, with D possibly TRBD1 on 6 matching bases. V gave up 0 bases and J gave up 6 bases, with 12 bases separating them. Germline V gives CDR1 SGHTA, CDR2 FQGNSA. The CDR3 runs 15 residues.